These T cell receptor beta chains were read from a single sample in a study of blood T cell repertoires in COVID-19. Some clones are missing from TCRdb's copy, which holds only in-frame ones; the method was immunoSEQ multiplex PCR. This sample has just over 300,000 clones; under 90% occur once, and the top ten carry about 4.6%. Sequencing used PBMCs or T cells enriched from blood (not recorded which). Receptors originate from a man under 40 who had recovered from COVID-19. The CDR3 runs from the conserved cysteine through the conserved F or W. D genes are given only for firm matches. Expanded clones get a size class; other rows say once, few or many, or leave the size out.

v_call	clone_size	j_call	d_call	cdr3_nt	cdr3_aa
TRBV5-1	NA	TRBJ2-1	NA	TGCGCCAGCAGCTTGGTGCTCAGGCTGTTACCCAAAAACAATGAGCAGTTCTTC	CASSLVLRLLPKNNEQFF
TRBV14	NA	TRBJ1-2	TRBD1	TGTGCCAGCAGCCGGAACGACGGACAGGGTCATGGCTACACCTTC	CASSRNDGQGHGYTF
TRBV11-3	NA	TRBJ2-7	TRBD2	TGTGCCAGCAGCCCCCTAGGCGGGAGGCCATTCTCCTACGAGCAGTACTTC	CASSPLGGRPFSYEQYF
TRBV25-1	NA	TRBJ2-1	TRBD1	TGTGCCAGCAGTTCACCGGGACAGTCGGCCAATGAGCAGTTCTTC	CASSSPGQSANEQFF
TRBV5-4	NA	TRBJ2-5	TRBD1	TGTGCCAGCAGCTCCCGACAGGGGTCGGAGACCCAGTACTTC	CASSSRQGSETQYF
TRBV28	NA	TRBJ1-4	NA	TGTGCCAGTCTCCGGGGCTCGCGGGGGACTAATGAAAAACTGTTTTTT	CASLRGSRGTNEKLFF
TRBV27	NA	TRBJ2-6	TRBD2	TGTGCCAGCAGTTCCTACCCGGGGGGAGGGGCCAACGTCCTGACTTTC	CASSSYPGGGANVLTF
TRBV18	NA	TRBJ2-1	TRBD1	TGTGCCAGCTCAGCACAGGGGTACAATGAGCAGTTCTTC	CASSAQGYNEQFF
TRBV24-1	NA	TRBJ2-5	TRBD2	TGTGCCACCAGCAGGGGACTAGCGGGGGGGCCGTCCGGGGAGACCCAGTACTTC	CATSRGLAGGPSGETQYF
TRBV4-1	NA	TRBJ2-3	TRBD2	TGCGCCAGCAGCCAAGGTTTTAGCGGGGGGTTGGCAGATACGCAGTATTTT	CASSQGFSGGLADTQYF
TRBV19	once	TRBJ1-1	NA	TGTGCCAGTAGTATCCAAGGGGTGTTGGCTGAAGCTTTCTTT	CASSIQGVLAEAFF
TRBV12-3/TRBV12-4	NA	TRBJ2-2	NA	TGTGCCAGCAGTTTATTCGTCGGGGAGCTGTTTTTT	CASSLFVGELFF
TRBV29-1	NA	TRBJ2-7	TRBD1	TGCAGCGTTGAGTTCCCACAGGGGGAGTACGAGCAGTACTTC	CSVEFPQGEYEQYF
TRBV6-5	NA	TRBJ1-2	NA	TGTGCCAGCACCCCGGACATTAGAGACGGTGGCTACACCTTC	CASTPDIRDGGYTF
TRBV27	once	TRBJ1-1	NA	TGTGCCAGCAGTCCTGCGGGGGGCACTGAAGCTTTCTTT	CASSPAGGTEAFF
TRBV19	NA	TRBJ2-6	NA	TGTGCCAGTAGTTGGGGAGTTGGGGCCAACGTCCTGACTTTC	CASSWGVGANVLTF
TRBV11-2	few	TRBJ1-2	NA	TGTGCCAGCAGCGAAATACGGGGGGGAACCGGCAGTCAACGCGGCTACACCTTC	CASSEIRGGTGSQRGYTF
TRBV7-2	NA	TRBJ1-5	TRBD1	TGTGCCAGCAGCGATACAGGGGGCAATCAGCCCCAGCATTTT	CASSDTGGNQPQHF
TRBV11-2	NA	TRBJ2-7	NA	TGTGCCAGCAGCCAGGGACTGGATTACGAGCAGTACTTC	CASSQGLDYEQYF
TRBV3-1/TRBV3-2	NA	TRBJ2-7	TRBD1	TGTGCCAGCAGCCTCCGGGACAGACGCCCCTACGAGCAGTACTTC	CASSLRDRRPYEQYF
TRBV20-1	once	TRBJ2-7	NA	TGCAGTGCTAGTGCCACAGAGTACGAGCAGTACTTC	CSASATEYEQYF
TRBV9	NA	TRBJ2-3	TRBD2	TGTGCCAGCAGCGTAGACGGGAGGGCCTCAGATACGCAGTATTTT	CASSVDGRASDTQYF
TRBV7-9	NA	TRBJ2-7	TRBD2	TGTGCCAGCAGCTTAAGACAAGCGGGAGACGAGCAGTACTTC	CASSLRQAGDEQYF
TRBV6-4	NA	TRBJ1-2	NA	TGTGCCAGCAGCGCGGCGCAGGGGCGCGGCTACACCTTC	CASSAAQGRGYTF
TRBV9	once	TRBJ2-7	NA	TGTGCCAGCAGCCGCCGCGCGGACAGCTCCTACGAGCAGTACTTC	CASSRRADSSYEQYF
TRBV28	NA	TRBJ1-1	TRBD1	TGTGCCAGCAGTTCCCTAACAGGGGGAGATGAAGCTTTCTTT	CASSSLTGGDEAFF
TRBV11-1	NA	TRBJ2-1	NA	TGTGCCAGCAGCTCAAAGCGGAGCAATTACAATGAGCAGTTCTTC	CASSSKRSNYNEQFF
TRBV21-1	NA	TRBJ2-3	NA	TGTGCCAGCAGCTGGATACTAGCGGGAGAGTTTTCAGATACGCAGTATTTT	CASSWILAGEFSDTQYF
TRBV2	NA	TRBJ2-5	TRBD2	TGTGCCAGCAGTGAAGCGCTCCTAGCGGTTCAAGAGACCCAGTACTTC	CASSEALLAVQETQYF
TRBV7-9	NA	TRBJ2-1	NA	TGTGCCAGCAGCCCAGGCCTACAGGGACATGAGCAGTTCTTC	CASSPGLQGHEQFF
TRBV7-9	NA	TRBJ2-5	NA	TGTGCCAGCAGCTTTCGACAGGACGCCACGGAGACCCAGTACTTC	CASSFRQDATETQYF
TRBV19	NA	TRBJ2-1	NA	TGTGCCAGTAGTATAGTGGGCCATGAGCAGTTCTTC	CASSIVGHEQFF
TRBV5-4	NA	TRBJ2-2	NA	TGTGCCAGCAGCCCACTCACCGGGGAGCTGTTTTTT	CASSPLTGELFF
TRBV19	NA	TRBJ2-1	TRBD1	TGTGCCAGTAGTATGGGAGGGACAGGGGCCAATGAGCAGTTCTTC	CASSMGGTGANEQFF
TRBV7-9	NA	TRBJ2-7	NA	TGTGCCAGCAGCGCCGGGACATTCCTCTCCTACGAGCAGTACTTC	CASSAGTFLSYEQYF
TRBV15	NA	TRBJ1-4	NA	TGTGCCACCAGCAGTTGGCAGGCAACTAATGAAAAACTGTTTTTT	CATSSWQATNEKLFF
TRBV19	NA	TRBJ2-1	NA	TGTGCCAGTAGTTTAACAGGGCAGGGCGGGGAGCAGTTCTTC	CASSLTGQGGEQFF
TRBV7-2	few	TRBJ1-5	TRBD1	TGTGCCACCTCAAGGGAGGGACAGGTGGATCAGCCCCAGCATTTT	CATSREGQVDQPQHF
TRBV11-3	many	TRBJ2-3	NA	TGTGCCAGCCCTCTCGCGGAGGCGGCGCAGTATTTT	CASPLAEAAQYF
TRBV11-2	NA	TRBJ2-3	NA	TGTGCCAGCAGCTTATTGGGGCGGAGCACAGATACGCAGTATTTT	CASSLLGRSTDTQYF